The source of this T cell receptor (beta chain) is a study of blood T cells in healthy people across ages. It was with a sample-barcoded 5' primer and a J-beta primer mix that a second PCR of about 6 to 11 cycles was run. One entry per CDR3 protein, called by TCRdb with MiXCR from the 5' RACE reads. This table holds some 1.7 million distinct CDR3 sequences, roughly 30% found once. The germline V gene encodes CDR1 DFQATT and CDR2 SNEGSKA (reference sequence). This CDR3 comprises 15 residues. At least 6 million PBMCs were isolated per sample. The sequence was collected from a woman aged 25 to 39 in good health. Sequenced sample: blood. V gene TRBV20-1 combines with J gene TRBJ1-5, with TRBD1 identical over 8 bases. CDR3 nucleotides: TGCAGCGTAAAGTCCGGGACAGGAGACAATCAGCCCCAGCATTTT. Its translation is CSVKSGTGDNQPQHF.